The present T cell receptor (beta chain) was sequenced within a study of identical twins. In its sample, this clonotype was seen a few times. TCRdb fed the 5' RACE reads into MiXCR, producing one record per CDR3 protein. The data hold 450,000 to 600,000 distinct CDR3 sequences, with about 20% observed a single time. The ends were cut back, 0 bases at V and 5 bases at J, with 11 bases in the middle. The germline CDR1 and CDR2 sequences are MNHEY and SVGAGI. This CDR3 contains 15 residues. These data are also associated with another study on yellow fever vaccine responses in identical twins.

What was sequenced was CD4+ T cells sorted from blood. This sequence joins TRBV6-5 and TRBJ1-3; D is unresolved. The sequence was collected from a woman between 18 and 29 years old in good health. The CDR3 coding sequence is TGTGCCAGCAGTTACTCGATGGTAGACCGAAACACCATATATTTT. This sequence encodes CASSYSMVDRNTIYF.